Listed below are T cell receptor beta chains from one sample, sequenced in a study of early stage breast cancer tumors. Measured with immunoSEQ multiplex PCR; TCRdb has only the in-frame clones, and not every one. This table has tens of thousands of clones, around 80% appearing once. Sequences were obtained from blood. All receptors derive from a person aged 40-50 years with breast cancer. Each CDR3 is given with its conserved first and last residue. The D gene is left open where the match is weak. For some rows the clone size is stated as once, few or many, or as a class when expanded; others skip it.

J	length	V	D	size	DNA	CDR3
TRBJ1-1	14	TRBV27	NA	NA	TGTGCCAGCAGCCCACAGTCAATGAACACTGAAGCTTTCTTT	CASSPQSMNTEAFF
TRBJ2-7	16	TRBV5-1	TRBD1	few	TGCGCCAGCAGCTTGATCCTATCGGGGACAGGGGAGGAGCAGTACTTC	CASSLILSGTGEEQYF
TRBJ2-1	15	TRBV6-1	NA	NA	TGTGCCAGCAGTGAACGGGAGCGTACAGTCAATGAGCAGTTCTTC	CASSERERTVNEQFF
TRBJ1-5	15	TRBV5-6	NA	NA	TGTGCCAGCAGCGTCACAGGTGATAGCAATCAGCCCCAGCATTTT	CASSVTGDSNQPQHF
TRBJ2-3	14	TRBV28	NA	NA	TGTGCCAGCAGTTTCCGCGGGAGCACAGATACGCAGTATTTT	CASSFRGSTDTQYF
TRBJ2-2	12	TRBV2	NA	NA	TGTGCCAGTAATTTCCTCACCGGGGAGCTGTTTTTT	CASNFLTGELFF
TRBJ2-1	14	TRBV4-2	TRBD2	NA	TGTGCCAGCAGCCAAGACGCGGGGGAGAATGAGCAGTTCTTC	CASSQDAGENEQFF
TRBJ2-7	12	TRBV18	NA	NA	TGTGCCAGTTCACCAGGTTCACCTGAGCAGTACTTC	CASSPGSPEQYF
TRBJ2-2	16	TRBV21-1	NA	once	TGTGCCAGCAGCAAAGCACAGCGGGAGTCCACCGGGGAGCTGTTTTTT	CASSKAQRESTGELFF
TRBJ1-2	14	TRBV6-5	NA	NA	TGTGCCAGCAGTTACGGAGGGACCGCACGGGACTACACCTTC	CASSYGGTARDYTF
TRBJ2-1	15	TRBV2	TRBD2	NA	TGTGCCAGCAGGGTGACTAGCGGGAACTTTGGTGAGCAGTTCTTC	CASRVTSGNFGEQFF